This entry features one T cell receptor beta chain sequence. V was pared by 6 bases and J by 3 bases, with 8 bases of the junction left unmatched. The CDR3 length is 15 residues. CDR1 and CDR2 from the germline V gene are MNHNS and SASEGT. These data originate in a study of shared clonotypes between healthy human individuals. Study in general: The plates for each donor numbered three CD4 naive, three CD4 memory, two CD8 naive and one CD8 memory.

The assay was immunoSEQ multiplex PCR, and TCRdb's table has in-frame clones only and misses some. The data show approximately 1.5 million clones, with roughly 98% seen just once and around 0.45% held by the top ten. The chain is built from TRBV6-1 and TRBJ2-1; 7 nucleotides align to TRBD2. The sequenced material came from naive CD4+ T cells sorted from blood. The subset: CD45RA+ positively selected. The sequence derives from a man aged 30 to 45 in good health. The CDR3 region is CASRVAGGFYNEQFF. CDR3 sequence (DNA): TGTGCCAGCAGAGTAGCGGGTGGGTTCTACAATGAGCAGTTCTTC.